The 29 T cell receptor beta chains given below trace back to one sample, sequenced in a study of prognosis after radiotherapy for stage I lung cancer. Genomic DNA was subjected to two-round multiplex PCR for amplification of TCR beta CDR3. Gene-specific primers for each TRBV and TRBJ gene drove first-round PCR. A single record per CDR3 protein comes from TCRdb applying MiXCR to the multiplex PCR reads. The sample records some 11,000 distinct CDR3 sequences, roughly 51% being singletons. The input for sequencing was PBMCs, taken before or after stereotactic body radiation therapy (not recorded which). The receptors were sampled from a donor older than 45 with non-small cell lung cancer.

This rearrangement joins TRBV2 to TRBJ2-2, with 12 bases that match TRBD2. The CDR3 is 16 amino acids. CDR1 and CDR2 (germline): SNHLY, FYNNEI. Trimming took 9 bases from V and 0 from J; bases not matched to a gene: 5. The CDR3 sequence is CARTGLAGTNTGELFF. DNA of the CDR3: TGTGCCAGAACCGGACTAGCGGGGACGAACACCGGGGAGCTGTTTTTT.

By share, this clonotype counts as medium-sized. The chain joins TRBV10-3 to TRBJ2-7; 7 bases align to TRBD1. The V gene end was trimmed by 10 bases and the J gene end by 3 bases; junction bases not matched to a gene: 6. The CDR3 covers 12 residues. Germline lookup yields CDR1 ENHRY and CDR2 SYGVKD. CDR3 amino acids: CATSTGRYEQYF. The CDR3 nucleotides are TGTGCCACTTCGACAGGGCGCTACGAGCAGTACTTC.

A remark on this clonotype: It is likely a read error: a sequence one base away is far more abundant. This chain uses TRBV14 with TRBJ2-5, with a possible D match to TRBD2 (5 bases). Near its end, the DNA agrees better with TRBJ2-1, so the J call may be wrong. Germline lookup yields CDR1 SGHDN and CDR2 FVKESK. CDR3 length: 16 residues. The CDR3: CASSQGPAVGGSEQFF. CDR3 coding DNA: TGTGCCAGCAGCCAAGGGCCAGCGGTAGGAGGTAGTGAGCAGTTCTTC.

This rearrangement joins TRBV6-2 or TRBV6-3 to TRBJ2-2; 8 bases match TRBD2. The germline gives CDR1 MNHEY, CDR2 SVGEGT. The CDR3 consists of 15 residues. Trimming took 4 bases from V and 1 from J; bases not matched to a gene: 2. Here the CDR3 reads CASSWAGGNTGELFF. The CDR3 DNA sequence: TGTGCCAGCAGTTGGGCGGGGGGGAACACCGGGGAGCTGTTTTTT.

This clonotype was found many times. The chain employs TRBV5-6 and TRBJ2-2; D might be TRBD2 (5 bases). Germline CDR1 is SGHDT and CDR2 is YYEEEE. There are 15 residues in the CDR3. The V gene lost 0 bases and the J gene lost 4 bases, with 10 bases spanning the gap. This chain's CDR3 is CASSLAGISTGELFF. In DNA, the CDR3 is TGTGCCAGCAGCTTGGCCGGGATCAGCACCGGGGAGCTGTTTTTT.

Of note for this clonotype: One end of the junction is discordant with germline, which a read error may explain. The chain recombines TRBV7-3 with TRBJ2-3, with a weak D call TRBD1 (6 bases). The length of the CDR3 is 15 residues. Per the germline V gene, CDR1 is SGHTA and CDR2 is FQGTGA. CDR3 nucleotides: TGCGCCAGCAGCTTAACAGGGTTGAACACAGATACGCAGTATTTT. Its translation is CASSLTGLNTDTQYF.

This clonotype ranks as medium-sized. The J gene is TRBJ2-1, the V gene TRBV28; 7 bases align to TRBD2. Trimming cost V 2 bases and J 7 bases; bases outside gene matches: 5. The length of the CDR3 is 14 residues. Germline V gives CDR1 MDHEN, CDR2 SYDVKM. CDR3 sequence reads: CASSLRDGRNEQFF. The CDR3 DNA follows: TGTGCCAGCAGTTTAAGGGACGGGAGGAATGAGCAGTTCTTC.

In its sample, this clonotype was seen many times. The rearrangement joins TRBV5-6 to TRBJ2-1, with TRBD2 matching 9 bases. The trim removed 0 bases at V and 4 bases at J, leaving 5 bases unmatched. This CDR3 is 16 amino acids long. Germline assignment: CDR1 SGHDT and CDR2 YYEEEE. CDR3 nucleotides: TGTGCCAGCAGCTTGGTCGAGCGGGGGGCATACAATGAGCAGTTCTTC. Protein: CASSLVERGAYNEQFF.

V and J are TRBV20-1 and TRBJ2-7; TRBD2 agrees at 11 bases. The trim removed 4 bases at V and 5 bases at J, leaving 4 bases unmatched. The length of the CDR3 is 13 residues. Germline V gives CDR1 DFQATT, CDR2 SNEGSKA (reference sequence). In DNA form, the CDR3 reads TGCAGTGCTACGACTAGCGGGAAGGACGAGCAGTACTTC. Its protein is CSATTSGKDEQYF.

This clonotype is classed as medium-sized. CDR3 sequence (DNA): TGTGCCACCAGCAGAGATTGGGGGGAAGCGCAGTACTTC. It is translated as CATSRDWGEAQYF. V usage is TRBV15 and J usage is TRBJ2-7, with TRBD2 as a possible D gene (6 bases). V was cut by 0 bases and J by 9 bases, with 12 bases left in between. Germline V gene sequence: CDR1 LNHNV, CDR2 YYDKDF (reference sequence). The CDR3 has 13 amino acids.

The gene calls are TRBV6-2 or TRBV6-3 and TRBJ1-5; D call uncertain. The germline V gene encodes CDR1 MNHEY and CDR2 SVGEGT. V gave up 5 bases and J gave up 3 bases, with 11 bases separating them. CDR3 length: 14 amino acids. CDR3 nucleotide sequence: TGTGCCAGCAGTGAAGCTCGACACAATCAGCCCCAGCATTTT. This encodes CASSEARHNQPQHF.

This clonotype was picked up many times. This chain uses TRBV19 with TRBJ1-6; D is possibly TRBD1 (6 bases). Germline assignment: CDR1 LNHDA and CDR2 SQIVND (reference sequence). The V and J ends lost 5 bases and 6 bases respectively, with 14 bases between them. The CDR3 covers 15 residues. Written as DNA, the CDR3 is TGTGCCAGTAGTTCTTCAGGGGCGGGTAATTCACCCCTCCACTTT. As protein: CASSSSGAGNSPLHF. Full variable domain (outside the CDR3, taken from reference TRBV19 and TRBJ1-6): DGGITQSPKYLFRKEGQNVTLSCEQNLNHDAMYWYRQDPGQGLRLIYYSQIVNDFQKGDIAEGYSVSREKKESFPLTVTSAQKNPTAFYLCASSSSGAGNSPLHFGNGTRLTVT.

This clonotype is labeled medium-sized (0.01 to 0.1%). J is TRBJ1-2 and V is TRBV2; no definite D call. Germline V gene data show CDR1 as SNHLY and CDR2 as FYNNEI. This CDR3 is 13 amino acids long. Trimming shortened V by 9 bases and J by 5 bases, and 16 bases separated the two germline ends. This chain's CDR3 is CASPQGPSYGYTF. Here the CDR3 DNA reads TGTGCCAGTCCCCAAGGGCCGTCATATGGCTACACCTTC.

At least ten counts were recorded for this clonotype. The chain couples TRBV10-2 to TRBJ1-1; 7 nucleotides line up with TRBD1. This CDR3 has 15 amino acids. The ends lost 2 bases at V and 9 bases at J; junction bases unmatched: 12. Germline V lookup: CDR1 WSHSY, CDR2 SAAADI. The CDR3 nucleotides read TGCGCCAGCAGTGAGCCGGGACAGTTATTCTCTCAAGCTTTCTTT. Residues: CASSEPGQLFSQAFF.

The chain employs TRBV6-2 or TRBV6-3 and TRBJ2-3; D is ambiguous. CDR3 length equals 14 residues. V was pared by 2 bases and J by 3 bases, with 9 bases between. Germline assignment: CDR1 MNHEY and CDR2 SVGEGT. The CDR3 reads CASSYKQITDTQYF. CDR3 nucleotide sequence: TGTGCCAGCAGTTACAAACAGATTACAGATACGCAGTATTTT.

The genes are TRBV20-1 and TRBJ1-2; a possible D gene is TRBD1 (6 bases). The CDR3 contains 15 residues. The germline V and J ends were trimmed by 0 bases and 3 bases, with 14 bases remaining between them. The germline V gene has CDR1 DFQATT and CDR2 SNEGSKA (reference sequence). CDR3 in amino acids: CSARDKGEAHYGYTF. The CDR3 bases are TGCAGTGCTAGAGATAAGGGGGAGGCCCACTATGGCTACACCTTC.

This clonotype is classed as medium-sized. This chain uses TRBV6-1 with TRBJ2-2; D gene unclear. The germline CDR1 and CDR2 sequences are MNHNS and SASEGT. Trimming took off 7 bases at V and 3 bases at J, with 9 bases between the two ends. CDR3 size: 13 residues. CDR3 amino acids: CASKFPHTGELFF. The CDR3 nucleotides are TGTGCCAGCAAGTTCCCTCACACCGGGGAGCTGTTTTTT.

This clonotype was observed a few times. The J gene is TRBJ2-7, the V gene TRBV9; 9 bases map to TRBD1. This CDR3 is 16 amino acids long. J lost 2 bases, V lost 4 bases, and 10 bases had no gene match. Germline assignment: CDR1 SGDLS and CDR2 YYNGEE. CDR3 sequence (DNA): TGTGCCAGCAGCACCGACGGGACAGGGAATACCTACGAGCAGTACTTC. Protein sequence: CASSTDGTGNTYEQYF.

As concerns this clonotype: Sequence at one end of the junction differs from germline and may be a read error. The V gene is TRBV27, the J gene TRBJ1-2; TRBD1 might be the D (5 bases). Germline CDR1 and CDR2: MNHEY and SMNVEV (reference sequence). The CDR3 is 15 amino acids. In nucleotides, the CDR3 is TGTGCCAGCAGTTCCCGACAGATACCATTCTATGGCTACACTTTC. Its translation is CASSSRQIPFYGYTF.

This CDR3 reads CASSQIQGSGANVLTF. The CDR3 DNA is TGTGCCAGCAGCCAGATACAGGGGTCTGGGGCCAACGTCCTGACTTTC. The chain uses TRBV4-2 and TRBJ2-6; 7 positions match TRBD1. The CDR3 totals 16 residues. Germline V gives CDR1 LGHNA, CDR2 YNFKEQ. V dropped 3 bases and J dropped 1; count of bases not matched to a gene: 3.

The chain couples TRBV11-2 to TRBJ1-2, with TRBD1 identical over 8 bases. Losses at the gene ends were 1 base for V and 5 bases for J; bases not matched to a gene: 9. This CDR3 has 16 residues. Germline assignment: CDR1 SGHAT and CDR2 FQNNGV. CDR3 region: CASSLVPQGAVYGYTF. In DNA form, the CDR3 reads TGTGCCAGCAGCTTAGTTCCCCAGGGGGCGGTTTATGGCTACACCTTC.

This clonotype came up many times. The chain couples TRBV29-1 to TRBJ2-3; D might be TRBD1 (6 bases). With 6 bases removed from V and 7 bases from J, the gap between germline ends came to 14 bases. The CDR3 totals 12 residues. Germline CDR1 reads SQVTM; CDR2 reads ANQGSEA. The CDR3 bases are TGCAGCGTCCCTATCGACAGGAATACGCAGTATTTT. It specifies CSVPIDRNTQYF.

CDR3 sequence (DNA): TGCGCCAGCAGCTTGGGAGGGGGTGCGGACACTGAAGCTTTCTTT. Encoded protein: CASSLGGGADTEAFF. The chain links TRBV5-1 to TRBJ1-1, with a tentative D call TRBD1 (6 bases). The germline V gene encodes CDR1 SGHRS and CDR2 YFSETQ. CDR3 length equals 15 residues. The ends were cut back, 0 bases at V and 3 bases at J, with 12 bases in the middle.

The chain carries TRBV11-2 and TRBJ2-1; no definite D call. Looked up from germline, CDR1 is SGHAT and CDR2 is FQNNGV. Trimming stripped 6 bases from V and 5 bases from J, with 5 bases between. The CDR3 contains 11 residues. The CDR3 spells CASSKNNEQFF. The CDR3 coding sequence is TGTGCCAGCAGTAAGAACAATGAGCAGTTCTTC.

The rearrangement joins TRBV20-1 to TRBJ2-3; 8 nucleotides line up with TRBD2. Germline values: CDR1 DFQATT, CDR2 SNEGSKA (reference sequence). This CDR3 is 13 amino acids long. Trimming cost V 6 bases and J 6 bases; bases outside gene matches: 8. In DNA form, the CDR3 reads TGCAGTGCCACAGGACTAGCTGTGGATACGCAGTATTTT. Translated, it gives CSATGLAVDTQYF.

In this sample, this clonotype turned up many times. This CDR3 reads CASSLGGRWYSSTDTQYF. DNA for the CDR3: TGTGCCAGCAGCTTAGGGGGCCGGTGGTATTCTAGCACAGATACGCAGTATTTT. The chain combines TRBV5-6 with TRBJ2-3; 7 bases align to TRBD1. V lost 2 bases and J lost 0; bases outside the gene matches: 12. Germline V gene sequence: CDR1 SGHDT, CDR2 YYEEEE. The CDR3 sequence is 18 residues long.

This clonotype was seen a single time. V usage is TRBV9 and J usage is TRBJ2-7, with TRBD2 matching over 8 bases. Germline V gene lookup returns CDR1 SGDLS and CDR2 YYNGEE. The CDR3 has 14 residues. The V and J ends lost 0 bases and 6 bases, in that order; junction bases with no gene match: 5. DNA of the CDR3: TGTGCCAGCAGCGTAGACGGGGGGGCCTCCGAGCAGTACTTC. Protein sequence: CASSVDGGASEQYF.

This clonotype counts as medium-sized. Given a much more abundant clone one base away, this may be a read error. The rearrangement joins TRBV12-3 or TRBV12-4 to TRBJ2-7; TRBD1 is a possible D gene (5 bases). The CDR3 sequence is 13 residues long. V dropped 6 bases and J dropped 4 bases, with 13 bases sitting between them. The CDR3 sequence: CASRGRNRYEQYF. CDR3 bases: TGTGCCAGCAGGGGCCGGAACAGGTACGAGCAGTACTTC.

There are many counts of this clonotype. A much more abundant neighbour one base away suggests this may be a read error. The chain uses TRBV12-3 or TRBV12-4 and TRBJ2-7; D unclear. This CDR3 is built from 12 residues. The CDR3 DNA is TGTGCCGGCAGAGTCGAGACCTACGAGCAGTACTTC. It encodes CAGRVETYEQYF.